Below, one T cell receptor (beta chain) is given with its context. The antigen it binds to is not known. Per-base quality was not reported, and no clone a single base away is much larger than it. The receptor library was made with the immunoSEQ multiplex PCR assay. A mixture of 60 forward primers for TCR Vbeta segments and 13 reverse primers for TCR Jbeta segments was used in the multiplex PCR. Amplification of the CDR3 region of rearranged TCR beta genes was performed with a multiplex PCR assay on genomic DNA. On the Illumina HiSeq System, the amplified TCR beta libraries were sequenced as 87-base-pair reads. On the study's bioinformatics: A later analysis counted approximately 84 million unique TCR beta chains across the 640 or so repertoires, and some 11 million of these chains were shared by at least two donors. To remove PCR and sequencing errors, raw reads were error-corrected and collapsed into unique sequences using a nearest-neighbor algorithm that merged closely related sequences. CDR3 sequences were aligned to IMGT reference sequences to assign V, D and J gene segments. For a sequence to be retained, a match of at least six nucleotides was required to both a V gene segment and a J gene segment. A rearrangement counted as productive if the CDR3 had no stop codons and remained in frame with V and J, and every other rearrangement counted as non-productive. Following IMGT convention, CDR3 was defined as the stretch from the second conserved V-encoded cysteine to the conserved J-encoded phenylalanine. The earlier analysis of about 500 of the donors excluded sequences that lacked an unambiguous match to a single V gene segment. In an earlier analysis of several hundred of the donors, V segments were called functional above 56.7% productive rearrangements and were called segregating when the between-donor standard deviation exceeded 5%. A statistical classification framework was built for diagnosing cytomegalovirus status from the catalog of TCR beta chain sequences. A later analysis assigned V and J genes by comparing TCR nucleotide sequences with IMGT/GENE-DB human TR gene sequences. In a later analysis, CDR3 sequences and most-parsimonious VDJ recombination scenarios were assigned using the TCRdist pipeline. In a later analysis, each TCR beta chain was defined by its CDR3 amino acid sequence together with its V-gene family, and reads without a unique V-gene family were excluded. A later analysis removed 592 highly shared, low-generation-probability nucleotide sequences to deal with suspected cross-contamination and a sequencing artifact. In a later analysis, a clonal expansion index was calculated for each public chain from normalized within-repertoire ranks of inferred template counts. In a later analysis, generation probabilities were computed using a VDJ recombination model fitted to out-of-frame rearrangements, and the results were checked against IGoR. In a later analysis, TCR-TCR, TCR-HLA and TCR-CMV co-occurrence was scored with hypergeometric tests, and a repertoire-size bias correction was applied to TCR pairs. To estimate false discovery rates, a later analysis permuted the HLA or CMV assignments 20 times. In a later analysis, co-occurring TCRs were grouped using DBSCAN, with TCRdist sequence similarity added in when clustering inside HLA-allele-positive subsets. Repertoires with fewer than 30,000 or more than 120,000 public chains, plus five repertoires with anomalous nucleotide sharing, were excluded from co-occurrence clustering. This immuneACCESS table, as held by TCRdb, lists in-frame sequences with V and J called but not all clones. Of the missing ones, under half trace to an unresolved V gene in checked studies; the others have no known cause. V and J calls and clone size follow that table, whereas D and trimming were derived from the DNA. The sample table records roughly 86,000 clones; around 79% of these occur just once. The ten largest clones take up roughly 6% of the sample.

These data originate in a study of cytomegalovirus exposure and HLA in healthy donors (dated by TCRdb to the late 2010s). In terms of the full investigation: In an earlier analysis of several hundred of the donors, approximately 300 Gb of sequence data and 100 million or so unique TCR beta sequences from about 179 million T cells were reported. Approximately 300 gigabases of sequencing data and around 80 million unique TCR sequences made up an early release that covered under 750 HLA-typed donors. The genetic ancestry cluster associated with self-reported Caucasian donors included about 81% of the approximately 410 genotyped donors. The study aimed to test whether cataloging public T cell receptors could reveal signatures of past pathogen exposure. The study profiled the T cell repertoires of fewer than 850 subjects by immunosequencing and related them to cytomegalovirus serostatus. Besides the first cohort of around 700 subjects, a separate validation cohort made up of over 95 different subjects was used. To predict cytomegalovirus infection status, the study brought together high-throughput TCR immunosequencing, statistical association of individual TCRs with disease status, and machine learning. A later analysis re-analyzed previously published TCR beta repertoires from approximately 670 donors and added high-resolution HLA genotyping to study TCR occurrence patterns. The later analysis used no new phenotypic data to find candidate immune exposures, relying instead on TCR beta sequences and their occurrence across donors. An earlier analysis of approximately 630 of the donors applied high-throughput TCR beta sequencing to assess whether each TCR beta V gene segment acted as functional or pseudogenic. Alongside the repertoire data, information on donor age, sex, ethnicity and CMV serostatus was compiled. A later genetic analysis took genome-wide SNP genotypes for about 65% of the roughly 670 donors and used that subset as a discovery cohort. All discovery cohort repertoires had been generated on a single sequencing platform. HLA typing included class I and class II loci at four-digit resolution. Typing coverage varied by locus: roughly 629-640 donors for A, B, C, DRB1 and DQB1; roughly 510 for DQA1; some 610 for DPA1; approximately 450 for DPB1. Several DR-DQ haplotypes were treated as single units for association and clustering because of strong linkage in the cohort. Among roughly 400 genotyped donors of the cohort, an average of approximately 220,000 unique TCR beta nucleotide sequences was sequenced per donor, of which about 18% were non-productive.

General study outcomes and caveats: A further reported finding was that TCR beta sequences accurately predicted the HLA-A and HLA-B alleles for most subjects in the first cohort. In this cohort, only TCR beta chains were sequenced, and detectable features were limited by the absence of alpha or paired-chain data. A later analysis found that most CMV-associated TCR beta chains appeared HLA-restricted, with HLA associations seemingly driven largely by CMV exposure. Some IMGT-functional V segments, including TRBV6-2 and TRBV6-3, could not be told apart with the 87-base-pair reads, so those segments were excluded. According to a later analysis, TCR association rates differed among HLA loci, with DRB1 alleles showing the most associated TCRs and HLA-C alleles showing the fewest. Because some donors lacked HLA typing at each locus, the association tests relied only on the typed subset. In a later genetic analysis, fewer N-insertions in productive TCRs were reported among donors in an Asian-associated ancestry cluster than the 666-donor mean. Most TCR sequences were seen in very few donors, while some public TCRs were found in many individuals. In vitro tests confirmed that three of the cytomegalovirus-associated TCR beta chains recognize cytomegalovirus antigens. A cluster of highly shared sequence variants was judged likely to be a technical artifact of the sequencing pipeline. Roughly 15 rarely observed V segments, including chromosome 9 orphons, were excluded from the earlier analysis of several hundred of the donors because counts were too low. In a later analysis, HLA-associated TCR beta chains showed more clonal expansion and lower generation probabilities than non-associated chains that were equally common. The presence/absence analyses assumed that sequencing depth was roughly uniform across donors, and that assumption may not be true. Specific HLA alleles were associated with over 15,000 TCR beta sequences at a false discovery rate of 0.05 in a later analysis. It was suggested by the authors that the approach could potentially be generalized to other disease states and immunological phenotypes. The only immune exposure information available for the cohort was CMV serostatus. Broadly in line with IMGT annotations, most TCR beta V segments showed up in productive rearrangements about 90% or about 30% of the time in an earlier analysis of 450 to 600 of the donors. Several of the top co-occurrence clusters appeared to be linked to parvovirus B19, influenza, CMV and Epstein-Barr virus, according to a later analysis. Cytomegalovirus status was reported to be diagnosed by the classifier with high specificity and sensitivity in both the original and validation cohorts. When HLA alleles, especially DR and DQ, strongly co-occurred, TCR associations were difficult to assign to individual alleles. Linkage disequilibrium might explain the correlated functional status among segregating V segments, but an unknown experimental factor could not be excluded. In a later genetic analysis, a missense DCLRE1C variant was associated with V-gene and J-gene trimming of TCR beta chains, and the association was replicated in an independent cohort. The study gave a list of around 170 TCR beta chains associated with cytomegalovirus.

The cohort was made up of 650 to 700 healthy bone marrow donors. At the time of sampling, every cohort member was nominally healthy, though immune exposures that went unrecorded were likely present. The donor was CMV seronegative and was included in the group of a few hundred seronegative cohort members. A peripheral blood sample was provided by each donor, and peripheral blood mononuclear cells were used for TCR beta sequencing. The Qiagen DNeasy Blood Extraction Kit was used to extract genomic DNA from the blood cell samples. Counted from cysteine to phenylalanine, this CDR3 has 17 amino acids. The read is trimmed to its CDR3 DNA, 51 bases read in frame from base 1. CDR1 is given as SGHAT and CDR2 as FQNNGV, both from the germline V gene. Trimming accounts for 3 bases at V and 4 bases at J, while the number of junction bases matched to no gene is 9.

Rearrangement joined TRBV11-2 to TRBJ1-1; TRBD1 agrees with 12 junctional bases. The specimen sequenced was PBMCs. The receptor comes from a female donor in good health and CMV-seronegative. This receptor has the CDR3 CASSLHSRDRGLTEAFF. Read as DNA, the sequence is TGTGCCAGCAGCTTGCACTCGAGGGACAGGGGGCTCACTGAAGCTTTCTTT.